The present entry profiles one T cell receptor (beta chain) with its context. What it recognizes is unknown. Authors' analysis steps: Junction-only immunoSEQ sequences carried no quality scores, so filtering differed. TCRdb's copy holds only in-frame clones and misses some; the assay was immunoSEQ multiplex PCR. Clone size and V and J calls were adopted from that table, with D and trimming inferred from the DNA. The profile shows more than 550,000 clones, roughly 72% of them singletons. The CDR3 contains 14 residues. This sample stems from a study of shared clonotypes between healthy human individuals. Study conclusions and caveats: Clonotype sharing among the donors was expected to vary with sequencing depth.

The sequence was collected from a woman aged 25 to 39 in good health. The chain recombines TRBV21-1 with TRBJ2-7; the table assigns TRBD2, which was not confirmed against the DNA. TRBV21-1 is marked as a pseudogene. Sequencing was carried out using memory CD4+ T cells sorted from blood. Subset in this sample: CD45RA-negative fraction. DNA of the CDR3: TGTGCCACCAAGGCTAGCGGGGTACTACGAGAGCAGTACTTC. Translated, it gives CATKASGVLREQYF.